This record concerns one T cell receptor beta chain sequence. Libraries were prepared by immunoSEQ multiplex PCR; TCRdb keeps only in-frame clonotypes and omits some of them. The profile shows 200,000 to 300,000 clones, approximately 95% of them singletons. The data belong to a study of T cell responses to AZD1222 COVID-19 vaccine. The sequencing here drew on peripheral blood, taken on day 0 of AZD1222 vaccination. This clonotype was obtained from an adult in good health.

The CDR3 DNA is TGTGCCACCCTCGACAGTCCATTTGGTGGCGAGCAGTACTTC. Its translation is CATLDSPFGGEQYF. V usage is TRBV10-3 and J usage is TRBJ2-7, with D tentatively TRBD1 (5 bases). V was shortened by 10 bases and J by 6 bases, with 22 bases between the two germline ends. The germline V gene encodes CDR1 ENHRY and CDR2 SYGVKD. The CDR3 covers 14 residues.